This TCR beta chain was found in a study of patients and donors after allogeneic stem cell transplantation. This CDR3 region has 13 residues. V lost 8 bases and J 6 bases, leaving 13 bases between the germline ends. CDR1 SEHNR and CDR2 FQNEAQ come from the germline V gene (reference sequence). TCRdb redid the calling of the RT-PCR reads with MiXCR, one entry per CDR3 protein. The sample yields around 27,000 distinct CDR3 sequences, more than 8% seen once. Ten or more counts support this clonotype. The sequenced sample was blood, either unsorted or a sorted T cell fraction (not recorded which). The clonotype comes from a human donor who was either an allogeneic HSCT recipient or a stem cell or donor lymphocyte infusion donor (not recorded which). It is not recorded whose cells these are; they may come from a transplant donor. The chain is built from TRBV7-9 and TRBJ2-2; the D gene is possibly TRBD2 (5 bases). CDR3 loop: CASPGGSPGELFF. CDR3 DNA: TGTGCCAGCCCCGGAGGTTCACCCGGGGAGCTGTTTTTT.